This TCR beta chain came from a study of PD-1 and CTLA-4 blockade in melanoma (dated by TCRdb to the early 2020s). For context, the study as a whole: In patients with melanoma, the researchers looked at the effects of CTLA-4 blockade versus PD-1 blockade on the CD8 T cell response that was melanoma-reactive.

The protocol used for the library was the immunoSEQ multiplex PCR assay. TCRdb provides this immuneACCESS table in a form limited to in-frame rearrangements. Some clones are lacking; in checked studies, under half of them reflect an unresolved V gene, and why the rest are absent is not known. This sample gives some 21,000 clones in total; 88% of them show up just once. The top ten clonotypes cover 6% to 8.5% of the sample. At the junction V is shortened by 4 bases and J by 4 bases; bases outside the gene matches: 10. The CDR3 sequence holds 16 residues, the cysteine and phenylalanine included. The CDR3 DNA has 48 bases and is translated from base 1. CDR1 and CDR2 are drawn from the germline V gene: MGHRA, YSYEKL. A word on this clone: This receptor's antigen is unknown. Within one base of it there is no much larger clone, and no base qualities were kept.

The receptor comes from a human donor with melanoma. The sequence is built from TRBV4-1 and TRBJ1-5, and TRBD1 matches 7 of the central bases. The material sequenced was CD8+ T cells from peripheral blood, taken before anti-PD-1 treatment. The CDR3 has the sequence CASSPFGAQGNQPQHF. The nucleotides read TGCGCCAGCAGCCCCTTTGGGGCACAGGGGAATCAGCCCCAGCATTTT.